This T cell receptor (beta chain) is from a study of OX40 agonist ivuxolimab in advanced cancers. Overall study: Patients were infused with ivuxolimab every 2 weeks at 0.01 to 10 mg/kg. The dose-escalation group included hepatocellular carcinoma, melanoma, renal cell carcinoma and head and neck cancer. Of the participants, approximately 38% had some prior anti-PD-1, anti-PD-L1 or anti-CTLA-4 therapy, which was allowed.

On cycle 4 day 1 and cycle 7 day 1, as well as at baseline, blood was sampled. The CDR3 is 15 amino acids. Germline V gene data show CDR1 as SGHTA and CDR2 as FQGNSA. With 2 bases removed from V and 0 bases from J, the gap between germline ends came to 9 bases. TCRdb's table, derived via immunoSEQ multiplex PCR, lists solely in-frame clones and lacks some. The table shows more than 55,000 clones, with approximately 85% occurring only once. The input for sequencing was CD4+ or CD8+ T cells sorted from blood, taken in a trial of the OX40 agonist ivuxolimab. This sequence originates from an adult with an advanced solid tumor such as melanoma, head and neck, liver or kidney cancer. The chain is built from TRBV7-2 and TRBJ2-3, with D hard to call. The chain's CDR3 is CASSLQGSSTDTQYF. The CDR3 DNA follows: TGTGCCAGCAGCTTACAAGGTTCTAGCACAGATACGCAGTATTTT.